Listed here is a single T cell receptor beta chain. This clone has only one observation. It has no known antigen specificity. No much larger clone is present one base from it, and per-base qualities are unavailable. The intended sense of this specimen's time point label: about 28 days (+/-7) after the second vaccine dose. Because spike-specific TCR depth and breadth did not differ between the two schedules, AZD1222 recipients who got a second dose at roughly 4 weeks were pooled with those who got a second dose at roughly 12 weeks. Vaccinee samples were obtained from the UK trials COV001 and COV002, which included a single-blind randomized controlled phase 2/3 trial of AZD1222 (ChAdOx1 nCoV-19) in healthy adults. Trial participant PBMC samples were collected at day 0 and day 28 after the second dose for TCRbeta chain sequencing. The data were obtained in a study of T cell responses to AZD1222 COVID-19 vaccine (dated by TCRdb to about 2021). Some background on the complete study: A total of 233 trial participants underwent TCR sequencing, of whom around 210 had received two doses of AZD1222 and some 26 had received two doses of the MenACWY control vaccine. Trial participants were enrolled into age subgroups of 18-55, 56-69 and 70-plus years, which contained roughly 150, 30 and 60 TCR-sequenced participants, respectively. What the research found in general, with its limitations: Conclusions about previously exposed vaccinees were limited because only six AZD1222 recipients were SARS-CoV-2 seropositive at baseline. The 56-69-year group was small, and its depth increase did not reach significance, likely because of low power. After two AZD1222 doses, spike-specific TCR breadth and depth were significantly higher than at day 0 and than in MenACWY recipients. Participants were mostly white British and included more females than males, and it was suggested by the authors that clonal diversity may have been underestimated. Nearly half of unique spike-specific TCRs reportedly recognized epitopes outside regions mutated in the B.1.351 and B.1.1.7 variants. Vaccine-associated CD4 TCRs spanned the whole spike protein, with dominant responses in regions 160-218 and 743-854. Because no day 14 peak-response samples were available, repertoires were characterized only after the peak T cell response.

The CDR3 regions of human TCRbeta chains were analyzed by immunosequencing. The authors' pipeline ran thus. TCRs in the repertoires were compared against a reference library of SARS-CoV-2-specific TCRs that had been generated with the MIRA antigen-specificity platform. Breadth was defined as the fraction of unique TCRs that were SARS-CoV-2-associated. Depth was defined as the fraction of total T cells that were SARS-CoV-2-associated. Using the MIRA data, each spike-specific TCR was mapped to the spike region that the TCR reacts to and placed in a CD4 or CD8 class. Log10-transformed breadth and depth values were compared by one-way ANOVA with Sidak's multiple comparisons tests. The table was pulled from immuneACCESS by TCRdb, which kept in-frame rearrangements only. Such tables lose some clones; where checked, under half of the loss comes from unresolved V genes, and the rest has no known cause. The V and J calls and the clone size are those of that table, but D and trimming were determined from the DNA. Across this sample there are about 69,000 clones, with around four fifths seen only once. The ten largest clones take up 20% to 25% of the sample.

CDR1 and CDR2 were assigned from the germline V gene as SNHLY and FYNNEI. Reading from cysteine to phenylalanine, the CDR3 counts 13 amino acids. Only CDR3 DNA remains: 39 bases, in frame from the first base. V is trimmed back by 8 bases and J by 6 bases, and the junction contains 8 bases that no gene match accounts for. Sequences were derived from peripheral blood, sampled 28 days after the second AZD1222 dose. The V and J segments used are TRBV2 and TRBJ2-3, with 7 bases in between that match TRBD1. This receptor was taken from an adult who received the AZD1222 COVID-19 vaccine. The base sequence is TGTGCCAGCGTTATGCAGGGGGTGGATACGCAGTATTTT. The resulting protein is CASVMQGVDTQYF.